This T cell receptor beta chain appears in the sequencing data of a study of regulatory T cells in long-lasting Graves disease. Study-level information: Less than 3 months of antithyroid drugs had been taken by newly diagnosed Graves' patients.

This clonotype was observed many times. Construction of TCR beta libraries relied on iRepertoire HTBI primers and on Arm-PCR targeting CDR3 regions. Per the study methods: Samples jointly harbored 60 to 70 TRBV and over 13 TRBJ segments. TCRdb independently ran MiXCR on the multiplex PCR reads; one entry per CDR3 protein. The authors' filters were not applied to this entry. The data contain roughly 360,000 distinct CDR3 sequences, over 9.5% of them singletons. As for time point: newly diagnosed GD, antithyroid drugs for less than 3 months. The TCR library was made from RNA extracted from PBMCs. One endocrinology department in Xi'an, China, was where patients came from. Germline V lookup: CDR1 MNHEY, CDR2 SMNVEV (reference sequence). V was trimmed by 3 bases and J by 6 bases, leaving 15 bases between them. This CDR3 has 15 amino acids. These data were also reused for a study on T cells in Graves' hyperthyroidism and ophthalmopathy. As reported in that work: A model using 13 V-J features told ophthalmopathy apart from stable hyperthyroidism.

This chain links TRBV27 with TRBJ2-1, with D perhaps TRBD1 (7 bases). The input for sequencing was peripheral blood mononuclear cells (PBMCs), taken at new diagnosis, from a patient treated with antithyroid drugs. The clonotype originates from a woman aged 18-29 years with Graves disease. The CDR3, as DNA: TGTGCCAGCAGTTTCGTGACAGGGACTCGCAATGAGCAGTTCTTC. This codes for CASSFVTGTRNEQFF.